This TCR beta chain was identified in a study of T cells after posttransplantation cyclophosphamide (dated by TCRdb to the mid-2010s). At the level of the whole study: The study tracked T cell repertoire reconstitution by TRB sequencing after myeloablative bone marrow transplantation using posttransplantation cyclophosphamide as GVHD prophylaxis. Antigen receptor sequencing covered samples from a few dozen PTCy-treated patients and 16 of their related bone marrow donors. Blood from all 35 or so PTCy patients with 1-year posttransplant specimens was subjected to TRB sequencing. Up to about 3 additional blood samples from 2 to 5.2 years after transplant were also TRB-sequenced in 3 patients, as was pretransplant blood from a handful of patients. TRA and TRB clonality were tightly correlated in about 10 samples, so subsequent TCR analyses focused on TRB only. Public TRB sequences were queried against a database of over 3,000 sequences associated with responses to pathogens, tumor antigens, self-antigens and alloantigens.

What the study reported, not specific to this receptor: Donor-recipient similarity was low at 1-2 months but rose over the first year, and later blood repertoires were often dominated by donor CD8+ memory clones. Across roughly 49 patients, TRB clonality was highly associated with recipient CMV seropositivity and CMV reactivation, and diversity in PTCy patients was similar to diversity in CNI/methotrexate controls. The TRB repertoires of T cells infiltrating skin or the GI tract showed only limited overlap with the TRB repertoires found in blood.

Genomic DNA was used for TRB sequencing, which was performed with the immunoSEQ assay at survey resolution or with the hsTCRB kit. The source study handled its data this way. The immunoSEQ software handled the initial read processing, while the LymphoSeq R package was used for the repertoire analyses. Clonality was computed as 1 minus normalized Shannon entropy; Gini coefficient was also calculated for each TRB dataset. Phenotypes of unsorted samples were inferred by mapping TRB sequences from sorted subsets of the recipient or donor onto unsorted samples of the same recipient. The immuneACCESS repertoire file appears here via TCRdb, limited to in-frame rearrangements. These files lack a portion of the clones; in checked studies, under half of the deficit traces to unresolved V genes, and the cause of the others is not known. Clone size and the V and J calls come from that table; the DNA yielded D and trimming. In all, the sample holds roughly 70,000 clones, and 90% to 95% of those were seen once. The ten largest clones take up about 3.1% of the sample.

Peripheral blood samples were provided by related bone marrow donors on the day of marrow donation. Mononuclear cells from peripheral blood and bone marrow were separated by Ficoll-Hypaque density centrifugation and then cryopreserved. As for this clone: The antigen it recognizes is unknown. Per-nucleotide qualities are absent, and no much larger clonotype sits a single base away.

Material for sequencing was PBMCs. The source of this sequence is a woman in her 30s in good health and a related stem cell transplant donor.

The nucleotides read TGTGCCAGCAGTTTGCCCAGACAGGGGGAGGACAGTGGCTACACCTTC. Translation gives CASSLPRQGEDSGYTF. The sequence is built from TRBV28 and TRBJ1-2; 9 bases in the middle match TRBD1. Reading the germline V gene gives CDR1 MDHEN and CDR2 SYDVKM. Including the terminal cysteine and phenylalanine, the CDR3 comprises 16 residues. Of all the DNA, just the CDR3 is kept, 48 bases in frame from base 1. From V the trimming removes 3 bases and from J it removes 7 bases, while the gene matches leave 12 bases of the junction unaccounted for.